The TCR beta chain under discussion was sequenced for a study of beta chain features in type 1 diabetes. Study at large: Similarity in age, gender and cell yields was seen between patients and healthy donors. All samples yielded some 100,000,000 examined sorted cells.

Germline CDR1 LNHDA, CDR2 SQIVND (reference sequence). With V trimmed by 2 bases and J by 7 bases, 6 bases remained unmatched. CDR3 size: 15 residues. Study-wide findings and caveats: Any PCR bias toward short templates would affect both groups alike. cDNA sequencing could over-represent cells with high TCR expression.

Expressed TCRB transcripts got sequenced, as all isolated RNA was reverse transcribed. Method: immunoSEQ multiplex PCR; TCRdb's copy keeps in-frame clones and lacks some. This table holds about 130,000 clones, 9.2% found once. There are many counts of this clone. Its specificity is unknown. This receptor was obtained from a man younger than 30 in good health. Input material: central memory CD4+ T cells from blood. J is TRBJ2-1 and V is TRBV19; 9 positions agree with TRBD2. Written as DNA, the CDR3 is TGTGCCAGTAGTATACGGCTAGCGGGGCAAAATGAGCAGTTCTTC. It is translated as CASSIRLAGQNEQFF.